Below, 12 T cell receptor beta chains from the same sample are listed, as sequenced in a study of T cell responses to AZD1222 COVID-19 vaccine. Libraries were prepared by immunoSEQ multiplex PCR; TCRdb keeps only in-frame clonotypes and omits some of them. Counted here are 130,000 to 150,000 clones, 90% to 95% occurring once; the ten biggest clones make up 9.5% to 15%. The material was peripheral blood, obtained after recovery from COVID-19. These receptors were collected from an adult who had recovered from COVID-19.

The chain links TRBV6-6 to TRBJ2-3; TRBD2 aligns across 10 bases. The CDR3 has 15 residues. From germline, CDR1 is MNHNY and CDR2 SVGAGI (reference sequence). The J segment lost 3 bases and the V segment lost 6 bases, leaving 6 bases of the junction unmatched. The CDR3 spells CASSQGLARTDTQYF. The CDR3 nucleotides are TGTGCCAGCAGCCAGGGACTAGCGAGAACAGATACGCAGTATTTT.

The rearrangement links TRBV23-1 to TRBJ2-7, with D perhaps TRBD2 (7 bases). TRBV23-1 is marked as an open reading frame, function uncertain. Trimming cost V 2 bases and J 5 bases, with 13 bases left between them. The CDR3 totals 14 residues. This CDR3 reads CASSQTGGRDEQYF. The CDR3 DNA follows: TGCGCCAGCAGTCAAACGGGGGGCCGGGACGAGCAGTACTTC.

The chain uses TRBV28 and TRBJ1-4, with 7 bases aligning to TRBD1. Looked up from germline, CDR1 is MDHEN and CDR2 is SYDVKM. The CDR3 length is 14 residues. The trim removed 7 bases at V and 8 bases at J, leaving 10 bases unmatched. CDR3 bases: TGTGCCAGCATCCCCGGGACAGCGAACGAAAAACTGTTTTTT. This translates into CASIPGTANEKLFF.

The V gene is TRBV29-1, the J gene TRBJ2-7, with 10 positions matching TRBD2. V trimming: 6 bases; J trimming: 6 bases; junction bases outside the gene matches: 11. Germline V CDR1 and CDR2: SQVTM, ANQGSEA. The CDR3 extends over 14 amino acids. The DNA for the CDR3 is TGCAGCGTCCGAGAGGCTAGCGGGAGTGGCGAGCAGTACTTC. Translated, it gives CSVREASGSGEQYF.

The CDR3 region is CAWSVRLTSGVKDTQYF. The CDR3 DNA is TGTGCCTGGAGTGTAAGGTTGACTAGCGGAGTAAAAGATACGCAGTATTTT. The V and J genes are TRBV30 and TRBJ2-3; 9 bases line up with TRBD2. Germline V gene data show CDR1 as GTSNPN and CDR2 as SVGIG (reference sequence). Trimming removed 0 bases from V and 5 bases from J; junction bases left unmatched: 12. CDR3 length equals 17 residues.

The V and J genes are TRBV21-1 and TRBJ2-1; the table's D call TRBD1 went unverified against the DNA. TRBV21-1 is deemed a pseudogene. The CDR3 is 13 amino acids. The CDR3 DNA is TGTGCCAGCCGAACAGGTATCTACAATGAGCAGTTCTTC. It is translated as CASRTGIYNEQFF.

J is TRBJ1-5 and V is TRBV7-8; D is uncertain. With 3 bases removed from V and 0 bases from J, the gap between germline ends came to 6 bases. This CDR3 contains 14 residues. Germline lookup yields CDR1 SGHVS and CDR2 FQNEAQ. The CDR3 protein is CASSFAYSNQPQHF. DNA for the CDR3: TGTGCCAGCAGCTTTGCTTATAGCAATCAGCCCCAGCATTTT.

This clone was seen just once. The gene calls are TRBV28 and TRBJ2-7; no clear D. Germline CDR1 MDHEN, CDR2 SYDVKM. The V end was cut by 5 bases, the J end by 0 bases, with 14 bases between. This CDR3 is built from 15 residues. The CDR3 spells CASSRLQVGSYEQYF. The CDR3 region has the DNA TGTGCCAGCAGTCGCCTCCAAGTCGGCTCCTACGAGCAGTACTTC.

The gene calls are TRBV5-1 and TRBJ2-3; 10 nucleotides line up with TRBD2. V trimming: 4 bases; J trimming: 3 bases; junction bases outside the gene matches: 5. Germline CDR1 and CDR2: SGHRS and YFSETQ. CDR3 length: 15 residues. The CDR3 bases are TGCGCCAGCAGCCGAGCGGGAGGGCCGACAGATACGCAGTATTTT. Protein sequence: CASSRAGGPTDTQYF. Full variable domain (rest looked up from reference TRBV5-1 and TRBJ2-3): KAGVTQTPRYLIKTRGQQVTLSCSPISGHRSVSWYQQTPGQGLQFLFEYFSETQRNKGNFPGRFSGRQFSNSRSEMNVSTLELGDSALYLCASSRAGGPTDTQYFGPGTRLTVL.

The chain uses TRBV27 and TRBJ2-7, with D possibly being TRBD1 (6 bases). V lost 2 bases and J lost 6, with 26 bases in between. CDR1 is MNHEY, CDR2 SMNVEV, per germline (reference sequence). The CDR3 has 18 residues. CDR3 sequence: CASSLLYRASEHRSEQYF. In nucleotides, the CDR3 is TGTGCCAGCAGTTTACTCTACAGGGCATCGGAGCATCGGAGCGAGCAGTACTTC.

V usage is TRBV19 and J usage is TRBJ1-4; D is undetermined. This CDR3 has 14 residues. CDR1 LNHDA and CDR2 SQIVND come from the germline V gene (reference sequence). Trimming removed 5 bases from V and 4 bases from J, with 11 bases in between. CDR3 nucleotides: TGTGCCAGTAGTGACAACAGCCTTAATGAAAAACTGTTTTTT. Protein product: CASSDNSLNEKLFF. The complete variable domain, with remaining parts taken from reference TRBV19 and TRBJ1-4, reads DGGITQSPKYLFRKEGQNVTLSCEQNLNHDAMYWYRQDPGQGLRLIYYSQIVNDFQKGDIAEGYSVSREKKESFPLTVTSAQKNPTAFYLCASSDNSLNEKLFFGSGTQLSVL.

This rearrangement joins TRBV13 to TRBJ2-7; 7 positions agree with TRBD1. The germline CDR1 and CDR2 sequences are PRHDT and FYEKMQ (reference sequence). This CDR3 has 17 amino acids. V dropped 4 bases and J dropped 2; count of bases not matched to a gene: 14. In nucleotides, the CDR3 is TGTGCCAGCAGCTCCTACTCAACCGGGACAGCCCCCTACGAGCAGTACTTC. This sequence encodes CASSSYSTGTAPYEQYF.